A selection of T cell receptor beta chains follows, all from one sample in a study of technical replicates of blood from a few donors. Libraries were prepared by immunoSEQ multiplex PCR; TCRdb keeps only in-frame clonotypes and omits some of them. The sample shows some 77,000 clones, 92% of them seen only once. Material for sequencing was T cells isolated from PBMCs. These receptor sequences come from a human donor in good health. The CDR3 runs from the conserved cysteine through the conserved F or W. D genes are given only for firm matches. The size of a clone is reported for some rows only, either as once, few or many, or as a class for expanded clones.

d_call clone_size j_call v_call cdr3_aa cdr3_nt
- - TRBJ1-1 TRBV10-3 CAISNWANTEAFF TGTGCCATCTCCAATTGGGCGAACACTGAAGCTTTCTTT
- - TRBJ2-7 TRBV4-1 CASSHKFQVQDEQYF TGCGCCAGCAGCCACAAATTCCAGGTCCAGGACGAGCAGTACTTC
- - TRBJ2-7 TRBV7-8 CASSLALIGGGDYEQYF TGTGCCAGCAGCTTAGCGCTTATTGGGGGCGGCGACTACGAGCAGTACTTC
TRBD1 - TRBJ1-4 TRBV2 CASSATGGSNEKLFF TGTGCCAGCAGCGCAACAGGGGGCTCTAATGAAAAACTGTTTTTT
- once TRBJ2-2 TRBV10-3 CAISETTIPRTGELFF TGTGCCATCAGTGAGACAACGATCCCCCGCACCGGGGAGCTGTTTTTT
- - TRBJ1-3 TRBV2 CASSPEGNTIYF TGTGCCAGCAGTCCCGAGGGAAACACCATATATTTT
TRBD1 - TRBJ2-3 TRBV4-1 CASSLQDRGQDTQYF TGCGCCAGCAGTCTCCAGGACAGGGGGCAAGATACGCAGTATTTT
- - TRBJ1-3 TRBV10-1 CASSESAGSISGNTIYF TGCGCCAGCAGTGAGTCAGCAGGGTCCATCTCTGGAAACACCATATATTTT
- once TRBJ2-1 TRBV7-2 CASSLVIYNEQFF TGTGCCAGCAGCTTAGTTATTTACAATGAGCAGTTCTTC
- - TRBJ2-6 TRBV7-3 CASSLYGANVLTF TGTGCCAGCAGCTTATATGGGGCCAACGTCCTGACTTTC
- - TRBJ2-7 TRBV6-8 CASSLPLREQYF TGTGCCAGCAGCCTCCCCTTGCGGGAGCAGTACTTC
TRBD2 once TRBJ2-3 TRBV25-1 CASTDTSGRAPDTQYF TGTGCCAGCACTGACACTAGCGGGAGGGCCCCAGATACGCAGTATTTT
TRBD2 once TRBJ2-7 TRBV28 CASSPGSGRARYEQYF TGTGCCAGCAGTCCCGGTAGCGGGAGGGCCCGTTACGAGCAGTACTTC
TRBD2 - TRBJ2-7 TRBV28 CASSLSPSGFSYEQYF TGTGCCAGCAGTTTATCCCCTAGCGGCTTCTCCTACGAGCAGTACTTC
- - TRBJ2-7 TRBV7-8 CASSSRIYEQYF TGTGCCAGCAGCTCCAGAATCTACGAGCAGTACTTC
TRBD2 - TRBJ2-1 TRBV30 CAWKRTSGSHNEQFF TGTGCCTGGAAAAGGACTAGCGGGAGCCACAATGAGCAGTTCTTC
TRBD2 few TRBJ2-3 TRBV29-1 CSGLAGEVDTQYF TGCAGCGGATTAGCGGGAGAGGTAGATACGCAGTATTTT
TRBD1 - TRBJ1-1 TRBV11-2 CASSYGQGVTEAFF TGTGCCAGCAGCTACGGACAGGGGGTCACTGAAGCTTTCTTT
TRBD1 - TRBJ1-2 TRBV7-3 CASSPGTGFAFGYTF TGTGCCAGCAGCCCGGGGACAGGGTTCGCTTTTGGCTACACCTTC
TRBD2 - TRBJ2-7 TRBV7-3 CASSPRGGSVYEQYF TGTGCCAGCAGCCCCCGGGGGGGATCCGTATACGAGCAGTACTTC
TRBD1 - TRBJ2-7 TRBV28 CASSRDREVYSYEQYF TGTGCCAGCAGTCGGGACAGGGAGGTTTACTCCTACGAGCAGTACTTC
TRBD2 - TRBJ2-1 TRBV28 CASSLVGLAGNSGGQFF TGTGCCAGCAGTTTAGTGGGACTAGCGGGAAACAGTGGCGGGCAGTTCTTC
- - TRBJ1-4 TRBV25-1 CASSGGATNEKLFF TGTGCCAGCAGTGGGGGAGCAACTAATGAAAAACTGTTTTTT
TRBD1 - TRBJ1-3 TRBV27 CASSFTLPGQDPPLSGNTIYF TGTGCCAGCAGTTTTACGCTTCCGGGACAGGATCCCCCTCTCTCTGGAAACACCATATATTTT
TRBD2 - TRBJ2-2 TRBV19 CASREDWTSGTGELFF TGTGCCAGTAGGGAGGACTGGACTAGCGGCACCGGGGAGCTGTTTTTT
TRBD2 - TRBJ2-3 TRBV7-2 CASSLLAGRDTQYF TGTGCCAGCAGCCTACTAGCGGGGCGAGATACGCAGTATTTT
- once TRBJ1-5 TRBV5-1 CASSLSASSNQPQHF TGCGCCAGCAGCTTGAGCGCCTCTAGCAATCAGCCCCAGCATTTT
TRBD1 - TRBJ1-2 TRBV19 CASTRDRAYGYTF TGTGCCAGTACTCGGGACAGGGCCTATGGCTACACCTTC